Each of the 12 T cell receptor beta chains below was sequenced from the same sample in a study of T cell responses to AZD1222 COVID-19 vaccine. The assay was immunoSEQ multiplex PCR, and TCRdb's table has in-frame clones only and misses some. The sample shows more than 95,000 clones, over 75% of them seen only once. The source material was peripheral blood, sampled on day 0 of AZD1222 vaccination. These receptors all come from an adult in good health.

In this sample, this clone turned up once. This chain links TRBV6-6 with TRBJ1-5; 7 bases line up with TRBD1. The CDR3 contains 12 residues. Germline CDR1 reads MNHNY; CDR2 reads SVGAGI (reference sequence). With V trimmed by 10 bases and J by 7 bases, 7 bases remained unmatched. CDR3 sequence reads: CATETGRQPQHF. The CDR3 DNA reads as TGTGCCACCGAGACAGGGAGGCAGCCCCAGCATTTT.

The chain recombines TRBV4-2 with TRBJ1-2, with 12 bases identical to TRBD1. The CDR3 is 20 residues long. Germline V gene lookup returns CDR1 LGHNA and CDR2 YNFKEQ. Trimming at V came to 0 bases and at J to 5 bases, leaving 16 bases not matched to a gene. CDR3 loop: CASSQDLAAGTGGFEYGYTF. The CDR3 region has the DNA TGTGCCAGCAGCCAAGATCTCGCCGCCGGGACAGGGGGCTTTGAATATGGCTACACCTTC.

This clone was counted a single time. In nucleotides, the CDR3 is TGTGCCAGCAGCCAAGGAATGGTGGTCGGTGAGCAGTTCTTC. It encodes CASSQGMVVGEQFF. This chain uses TRBV3-1 (or the pseudogene TRBV3-2) with TRBJ2-1; D gene ambiguous. This CDR3 region has 14 residues. Per the germline V gene, CDR1 is LGHDT and CDR2 is YNNKEL (reference sequence). The V end was cut by 1 base, the J end by 9 bases, with 13 bases between.

This chain links TRBV5-5 with TRBJ1-2, with 7 bases lining up with TRBD1. The ends lost 0 bases at V and 2 bases at J; junction bases unmatched: 7. The CDR3 extends over 16 amino acids. Looked up from germline, CDR1 is SGHKS and CDR2 is YYEKEE (reference sequence). The CDR3 loop reads CASSLGAGTANYGYTF. The CDR3 nucleotides are TGTGCCAGCAGCTTGGGCGCCGGGACAGCAAACTATGGCTACACCTTC.

V is TRBV9 and J is TRBJ1-4, with 9 bases fitting TRBD1. V lost 4 bases, J lost 5 bases, and 6 bases stayed unmatched. Germline V lookup: CDR1 SGDLS, CDR2 YYNGEE. The CDR3 sequence is 15 residues long. The CDR3 loop is CASSKQGARNEKLFF. The CDR3 DNA reads TGTGCCAGCAGCAAACAGGGGGCGCGGAATGAAAAACTGTTTTTT.

V gene TRBV7-3 combines with J gene TRBJ2-3; D is undetermined. The germline V gene encodes CDR1 SGHTA and CDR2 FQGTGA. The ends were cut back, 0 bases at V and 2 bases at J, with 9 bases in the middle. The CDR3 sequence is 15 residues long. The CDR3 spells CASSLTGPNTDTQYF. CDR3 sequence (DNA): TGTGCCAGCAGCTTAACAGGGCCCAACACAGATACGCAGTATTTT.

The J gene is TRBJ1-1, the V gene TRBV4-1; 9 positions agree with TRBD1. The length of the CDR3 is 15 residues. The V segment lost 2 bases and the J segment 1 base; nucleotides outside the gene matches: 2. Per the germline V gene, CDR1 is MGHRA and CDR2 is YSYEKL. The chain's CDR3 is CASSQKGQGNTEAFF. CDR3 nucleotide sequence: TGCGCCAGCAGCCAAAAGGGACAGGGGAACACTGAAGCTTTCTTT.

A single count supports this clone. V and J are TRBV24-1 and TRBJ2-1; the D gene is possibly TRBD2 (7 bases). CDR1 and CDR2 from the germline V gene are KGHDR and SFDVKD. The CDR3 is made up of 16 amino acids. Trimming stripped 2 bases from V and 10 bases from J, with 20 bases between. CDR3 residues: CATSDSSGGAINEQFF. For the CDR3, the DNA is TGTGCCACCAGTGATTCTAGTGGGGGGGCTATAAACGAGCAGTTCTTC.

The chain is built from TRBV18 and TRBJ1-6; 7 bases line up with TRBD1. The CDR3 spans 15 residues. Per the germline V gene, CDR1 is KGHSH and CDR2 is LQKENI. After removal of 2 bases from V and 7 bases from J, the junction contained 5 bases not matched to a gene. The chain's CDR3 is CASSPLGQANSPLHF. The DNA for the CDR3 is TGTGCCAGCTCACCATTAGGACAGGCAAATTCACCCCTCCACTTT.

The gene calls are TRBV5-1 and TRBJ2-3, with D tentatively TRBD1 or TRBD2 (5 bases each). Germline V gene data show CDR1 as SGHRS and CDR2 as YFSETQ. Deletions cut 2 bases from V and 2 bases from J, with 9 bases between. This CDR3 is 14 amino acids long. The CDR3 nucleotides read TGCGCCAGCAGCTTCGGGGCGATCACAGATACGCAGTATTTT. The encoded protein is CASSFGAITDTQYF.

This clone was observed once. The gene calls are TRBV6-5 and TRBJ1-4; tentatively, D is TRBD1 (6 bases). Germline values: CDR1 MNHEY, CDR2 SVGAGI. CDR3 length equals 15 residues. Trimming took 3 bases from V and 5 from J, leaving 13 bases between them. The CDR3: CASSYGGQTNEKLFF. The CDR3 DNA reads TGTGCCAGCAGTTATGGTGGACAGACGAATGAAAAACTGTTTTTT.

This sequence joins TRBV5-1 and TRBJ1-2; tentative D call: TRBD1 (5 bases). There are 15 residues in the CDR3. Trimming removed 3 bases at V and 0 bases at J, with 12 bases between. The germline V gene encodes CDR1 SGHRS and CDR2 YFSETQ. DNA for the CDR3: TGCGCCAGCAGCTCCCCGGGGCAGACTAACTATGGCTACACCTTC. Translation gives CASSSPGQTNYGYTF.